The 5 T cell receptor beta chains in this list originate from one sample, sequenced in a study of cytomegalovirus exposure and HLA in healthy donors. The PCR contained 60 Vbeta and 13 Jbeta primers. Generated by immunoSEQ multiplex PCR, the TCRdb table keeps only in-frame clones and is missing some. The sample includes more than 150,000 clones, 82% seen only once; the top ten take under 8%. Sequenced sample: PBMCs. These receptors came from a woman in her 50s in good health and CMV-seropositive.

This clone has just a few counts. The CDR3 DNA reads TGTGCCAGCAGCTTTAGCGGGGGGGCCTACGAGCAGTACTTC. Translation gives CASSFSGGAYEQYF. The chain couples TRBV5-4 to TRBJ2-7; 11 nucleotides line up with TRBD2. Trimming took 2 bases from V and 2 from J; bases not matched to a gene: 0. CDR3 length: 14 residues. The germline gives CDR1 SGHNT, CDR2 YYREEE (reference sequence).

The chain is built from TRBV11-2 and TRBJ2-7, with 7 bases matching TRBD1. V dropped 1 base and J dropped 3; count of bases not matched to a gene: 9. This CDR3 contains 16 residues. CDR1 is SGHAT and CDR2 is FQNNGV in the germline V gene. CDR3 sequence: CASSLGPTGQGYEQYF. The CDR3 DNA follows: TGTGCCAGCAGCTTAGGACCGACAGGGCAAGGCTACGAGCAGTACTTC.

This clone was seen a handful of times. The V call is TRBV7-2, the J call TRBJ2-3; 8 positions agree with TRBD2. Germline V gene lookup returns CDR1 SGHTA and CDR2 FQGNSA. J gave up 5 bases and V 4 bases, and 5 bases lay outside the gene matches. CDR3 length: 14 amino acids. In DNA form, the CDR3 reads TGTGCCAGCAGCTGGACTAGCAGCGAAGATACGCAGTATTTT. Protein sequence: CASSWTSSEDTQYF.

The rearrangement links TRBV27 to TRBJ1-2, with D possibly TRBD1 on 6 matching bases. Trimming shortened V by 7 bases and J by 7 bases, and 13 bases separated the two germline ends. CDR3 length: 12 residues. Germline assignment: CDR1 MNHEY and CDR2 SMNVEV (reference sequence). The chain's CDR3 is CASTTGGRGYTF. Written as DNA, the CDR3 is TGTGCCAGCACTACGGGGGGCCGTGGCTACACCTTC.

The V gene is TRBV4-1, the J gene TRBJ2-7; D is undetermined. This CDR3 is 14 amino acids long. V dropped 1 base and J dropped 0 bases, with 7 bases sitting between them. CDR1 is MGHRA, CDR2 YSYEKL, per germline. CDR3 nucleotide sequence: TGCGCCAGCAGCCAAGGCCTCGGCTCCTACGAGCAGTACTTC. Amino acid sequence: CASSQGLGSYEQYF.